One sample yielded the 26 T cell receptor beta chains listed below, sequenced in a study of post-analysis software for immune sequencing data. Notes on the study in general: Compared with controls, patients had more of about 5 TRBV segments, including TRBV5-6, TRBV5-1 and TRBV20-1.

Unique-molecular-identifier-tagged TCR beta cDNA libraries were used. TCRdb called the PCR reads again in MiXCR, with one record for every CDR3 protein. The sample lists about 820,000 distinct CDR3 sequences, roughly 50% occurring once. The antigens of these receptors remain unknown. The material sequenced was blood. The receptor source for this set is a girl aged 5-17 years with multiple sclerosis.

The chain combines TRBV4-1 with TRBJ1-1; 8 bases fit TRBD1. V trimming: 1 base; J trimming: 1 base; junction bases outside the gene matches: 8. The germline V gene encodes CDR1 MGHRA and CDR2 YSYEKL. The CDR3 has 17 amino acids. The CDR3 sequence is CASSQVNRGLENTEAFF. The CDR3 region has the DNA TGCGCCAGCAGCCAAGTAAACAGGGGGTTGGAGAACACTGAAGCTTTCTTT.

The J gene is TRBJ1-2, the V gene TRBV3-1; D is unresolved. This CDR3 is built from 16 residues. Trimming removed 1 base at V and 4 bases at J, with 16 bases between. The V gene's germline CDR1 is LGHDT and CDR2 YNNKEL (reference sequence). The CDR3 region is CASSQVFRASTYGYTF. CDR3 coding DNA: TGTGCCAGCAGCCAAGTATTTAGGGCATCTACCTATGGCTACACCTTC.

The chain links TRBV6-5 to TRBJ2-3; D not certain. The CDR3 extends over 13 amino acids. Germline CDR1 MNHEY, CDR2 SVGAGI. Trimming removed 5 bases from V and 2 bases from J, with 8 bases in between. This chain's CDR3 is CASSPASTDTQYF. CDR3 in DNA: TGTGCCAGCAGTCCCGCCTCCACAGATACGCAGTATTTT.

The chain carries TRBV20-1 and TRBJ2-7; the D gene could be TRBD1 or TRBD2 (5 bases each). The germline V gene encodes CDR1 DFQATT and CDR2 SNEGSKA (reference sequence). V was trimmed by 4 bases and J by 3 bases, leaving 10 bases between them. The CDR3 is 12 amino acids. The CDR3 coding sequence is TGCAGTGCTAACGGGGCGGGCTACGAGCAGTACTTC. It codes for CSANGAGYEQYF.

This chain uses TRBV7-2 with TRBJ2-5; D possibly corresponds to TRBD1 (7 bases). Near its end, the DNA agrees better with TRBJ2-7, so the J call may be wrong. Germline V gives CDR1 SGHTA, CDR2 FQGNSA. The CDR3 is made up of 16 amino acids. As DNA, the CDR3 is TGTGCCAGCAGCTTGCGACAGGGAGGATTAGCCTACGAGCAGTACTTC. It translates to CASSLRQGGLAYEQYF.

This chain's CDR3 is CAISGKAGGPYNEQFF. CDR3 DNA: TGTGCCATCTCCGGAAAGGCGGGAGGGCCCTACAATGAGCAGTTCTTC. The chain couples TRBV10-3 to TRBJ2-1; 9 bases agree with TRBD2. CDR1 is ENHRY and CDR2 is SYGVKD in the germline V gene. V was pared by 8 bases and J by 2 bases, with 10 bases of the junction left unmatched. The CDR3 sequence is 16 residues long.

The V and J genes are TRBV2 and TRBJ2-3; 8 bases agree with TRBD1. With 7 bases clipped from V and 2 bases from J, the junction kept 11 bases outside the gene matches. Germline V gene data show CDR1 as SNHLY and CDR2 as FYNNEI. The CDR3 length is 16 residues. The CDR3 reads CASKVTGALLTDTQYF. In DNA form, the CDR3 reads TGTGCCAGCAAAGTGACAGGGGCGCTACTCACAGATACGCAGTATTTT.

The rearrangement links TRBV20-1 to TRBJ1-2; 9 nucleotides agree with TRBD1. Germline lookup yields CDR1 DFQATT and CDR2 SNEGSKA (reference sequence). This CDR3 region has 13 residues. The V gene end was trimmed by 5 bases and the J gene end by 5 bases; junction bases not matched to a gene: 6. The CDR3 DNA follows: TGCAGTGCTTCCGGGACAGGGAAGTATGGCTACACCTTC. This codes for CSASGTGKYGYTF.

The chain couples TRBV6-5 to TRBJ2-2; D not resolved. The CDR3 totals 13 residues. Germline CDR1 reads MNHEY; CDR2 reads SVGAGI. Between the trimmed V and J ends, which lost 3 bases and 6 bases, there was a span of 8 bases. CDR3 in DNA: TGTGCCAGCAGTTATGAGGTGTCCGGGGAGCTGTTTTTT. It specifies CASSYEVSGELFF.

In nucleotides, the CDR3 is TGCAGCTCTGGGGGGAGCAACACTGAAGCTTTCTTT. Encoded protein: CSSGGSNTEAFF. This chain connects TRBV29-1 to TRBJ1-1, with a tentative D call TRBD1 (5 bases). CDR1 SQVTM and CDR2 ANQGSEA come from the germline V gene. The V end was cut by 8 bases, the J end by 2 bases, with 12 bases between. This CDR3 is built from 12 residues. Full variable domain (rest looked up from reference TRBV29-1 and TRBJ1-1): SAVISQKPSRDICQRGTSLTIQCQVDSQVTMMFWYRQQPGQSLTLIATANQGSEATYESGFVIDKFPISRPNLTFSTLTVSNMSPEDSSIYLCSSGGSNTEAFFGQGTRLTVV.

The chain carries TRBV12-3 or TRBV12-4 and TRBJ2-5; 8 nucleotides align to TRBD2. The CDR3 spans 17 residues. The ends lost 5 bases at V and 2 bases at J; junction bases unmatched: 13. The DNA for the CDR3 is TGTGCCAGCAGTCCTCGTCCAAGCGGGACTAGACAAGAGACCCAGTACTTC. Protein: CASSPRPSGTRQETQYF.

The genes are TRBV20-1 and TRBJ1-2, with TRBD1 matching 11 bases. Germline V gene sequence: CDR1 DFQATT, CDR2 SNEGSKA (reference sequence). The V segment lost 6 bases and the J segment 4 bases; nucleotides outside the gene matches: 7. The CDR3 has 14 residues. CDR3 sequence: CSARTGGGGYGYTF. The CDR3 region has the DNA TGCAGTGCCCGGACAGGGGGCGGCGGCTATGGCTACACCTTC.

On this clonotype itself: At one end, the junction sequence differs from germline, possibly due to a read error. This chain connects TRBV7-7 to TRBJ2-3; the match to TRBD2 covers 13 bases. Germline loops: CDR1 SSHAT, CDR2 FNYEAQ (reference sequence). The CDR3 is 14 amino acids. CDR3 in DNA: TGTGCTAGCAGCCCGACTAGCGGGAGGTATACGCAGTATTTT. This sequence encodes CASSPTSGRYTQYF.

The chain carries TRBV7-2 and TRBJ2-5; TRBD1 agrees at 8 bases. The trim removed 5 bases at V and 11 bases at J, leaving 13 bases unmatched. Looked up from germline, CDR1 is SGHTA and CDR2 is FQGNSA. The CDR3 is 14 amino acids. The CDR3 nucleotides read TGTGCCAGCAGCCCGATACGGACAGGGAAGGAGCAGTACTTC. Protein sequence: CASSPIRTGKEQYF.

The gene calls are TRBV25-1 and TRBJ2-5; D might be TRBD1 (5 bases). Germline CDR1 reads MGHDK; CDR2 reads SYGVNS. V gave up 3 bases and J gave up 2 bases, with 13 bases separating them. This CDR3 contains 15 residues. As DNA, the CDR3 is TGTGCCAGCAGTGAGGGAAGGGGCTTACAAGAGACCCAGTACTTC. It specifies CASSEGRGLQETQYF.

V gene TRBV20-1 combines with J gene TRBJ2-1; 8 nucleotides line up with TRBD2. The CDR3 length is 16 residues. Germline CDR1 and CDR2: DFQATT and SNEGSKA (reference sequence). With 0 bases clipped from V and 2 bases from J, the junction kept 6 bases outside the gene matches. In DNA, the CDR3 is TGCAGTGCTAGAGAACCGAGCGGGAGCACCTACAATGAGCAGTTCTTC. Its translation is CSAREPSGSTYNEQFF.

The chain combines TRBV6-5 with TRBJ2-1; the D gene could be TRBD1 or TRBD2 (5 bases each). Germline V gives CDR1 MNHEY, CDR2 SVGAGI. V dropped 0 bases and J dropped 4 bases, with 13 bases sitting between them. This CDR3 is built from 16 residues. CDR3 sequence (DNA): TGTGCCAGCAGTTACTCGAGAGGTGGGGGTTACAATGAGCAGTTCTTC. Its protein product is CASSYSRGGGYNEQFF.

The chain uses TRBV7-3 and TRBJ1-2; the match to TRBD1 covers 8 bases. Germline CDR1 is SGHTA and CDR2 is FQGTGA. The CDR3 is 16 amino acids. Trimming at V came to 0 bases and at J to 4 bases, leaving 7 bases not matched to a gene. The chain's CDR3 is CASSLTVGQGAYGYTF. Here the CDR3 DNA reads TGTGCCAGCAGCTTAACAGTTGGACAGGGTGCCTATGGCTACACCTTC. The whole variable domain, remainder taken from reference TRBV7-3 and TRBJ1-2, is GAGVSQTPSNKVTEKGKYVELRCDPISGHTALYWYRQSLGQGPEFLIYFQGTGAADDSGLPNDRFFAVRPEGSVSTLKIQRTERGDSAVYLCASSLTVGQGAYGYTFGSGTRLTVV.

The chain employs TRBV29-1 and TRBJ2-3; 7 positions agree with TRBD1. The CDR3 contains 15 residues. The trim removed 6 bases at V and 0 bases at J, leaving 9 bases unmatched. The V gene's germline CDR1 is SQVTM and CDR2 ANQGSEA. The CDR3 region has the DNA TGCAGCGTGTCAAACAGGGGCTTTAGCACAGATACGCAGTATTTT. It encodes CSVSNRGFSTDTQYF.

Only a few counts were recorded for this clonotype. The rearrangement links TRBV20-1 to TRBJ2-1; 8 bases fit TRBD2. V lost 6 bases, J lost 2 bases, and 12 bases stayed unmatched. The CDR3 covers 16 residues. Germline assignment: CDR1 DFQATT and CDR2 SNEGSKA (reference sequence). The CDR3 spells CSAPSIAGITYNEQFF. DNA for the CDR3: TGCAGTGCACCTTCTATAGCGGGGATTACCTACAATGAGCAGTTCTTC.

The chain combines TRBV7-2 with TRBJ2-2; TRBD2 matches 8 bases. The J segment lost 3 bases and the V segment lost 4 bases, leaving 10 bases of the junction unmatched. From germline, CDR1 is SGHTA and CDR2 FQGNSA. The CDR3 length is 17 residues. The CDR3 is CASSSLTSVVYTGELFF. As DNA, the CDR3 is TGTGCCAGCAGCTCCTTGACTAGCGTGGTTTACACCGGGGAGCTGTTTTTT.

V gene TRBV30 combines with J gene TRBJ2-1; D uncertain. Germline V gives CDR1 GTSNPN, CDR2 SVGIG (reference sequence). Trimming removed 0 bases from V and 7 bases from J, with 7 bases in between. The CDR3 runs to 12 residues. This CDR3 reads CAWSVPVNEQFF. The CDR3 DNA follows: TGTGCCTGGAGTGTACCGGTGAATGAGCAGTTCTTC.

This clonotype was observed a handful of times. The chain couples TRBV6-6 to TRBJ1-2; D is unclear. The CDR3 has 14 residues. Germline loops: CDR1 MNHNY, CDR2 SVGAGI (reference sequence). V was shortened by 2 bases and J by 0 bases, with 7 bases between the two germline ends. CDR3 protein: CASSYGLTNYGYTF. The CDR3 DNA reads TGTGCCAGCAGTTACGGCCTAACTAACTATGGCTACACCTTC.

J is TRBJ1-2 and V is TRBV15; D is possibly TRBD1 (5 bases). The CDR3 is 14 amino acids. Germline CDR1 LNHNV, CDR2 YYDKDF (reference sequence). The germline V and J ends were trimmed by 3 bases and 8 bases, with 16 bases remaining between them. The CDR3 DNA reads TGTGCCACCAGCAGTGACATCGGGGGAGGAGGCTACACCTTC. Its protein is CATSSDIGGGGYTF.

CDR3 nucleotide sequence: TGTGCCAGCAGCGATACTAGCGGGCCAGAGCAGTTCTTC. It yields the protein CASSDTSGPEQFF. The chain is built from TRBV9 and TRBJ2-1; 9 bases align to TRBD2. The CDR3 covers 13 residues. From germline, CDR1 is SGDLS and CDR2 YYNGEE. Trimming removed 3 bases from V and 10 bases from J; junction bases left unmatched: 5.

The J gene is TRBJ1-5, the V gene TRBV2; D not certain. The V gene's germline CDR1 is SNHLY and CDR2 FYNNEI. The length of the CDR3 is 14 residues. Trimming removed 1 base at V and 6 bases at J, with 10 bases between. The CDR3 DNA follows: TGTGCCAGCAGTGAAGGGGGTGCGGGTCAGCCCCAGCATTTT. This gives the protein CASSEGGAGQPQHF.